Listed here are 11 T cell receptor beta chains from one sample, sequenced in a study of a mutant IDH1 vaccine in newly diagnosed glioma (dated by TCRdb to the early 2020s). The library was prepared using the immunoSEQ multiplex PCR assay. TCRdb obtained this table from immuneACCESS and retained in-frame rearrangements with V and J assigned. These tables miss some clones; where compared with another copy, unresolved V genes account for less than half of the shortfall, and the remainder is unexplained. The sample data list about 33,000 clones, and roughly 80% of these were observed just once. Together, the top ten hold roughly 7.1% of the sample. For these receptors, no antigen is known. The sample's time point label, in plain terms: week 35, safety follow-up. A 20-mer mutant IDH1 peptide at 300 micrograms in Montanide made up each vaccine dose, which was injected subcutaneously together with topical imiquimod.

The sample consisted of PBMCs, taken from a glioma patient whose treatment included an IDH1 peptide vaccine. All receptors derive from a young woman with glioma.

The CDR3 DNA reads TGTGCCAGCTCGGTTACAGGGGGCGCCGGAAACACCATATATTTT. Protein sequence: CASSVTGGAGNTIYF. The V and J genes are TRBV27 and TRBJ1-3; 9 bases match TRBD1. The CDR3 contains 15 residues. The junction had 9 bases not matched to a gene; V was cut back by 8 bases and J by 4 bases. The V gene's germline CDR1 is MNHEY and CDR2 SMNVEV (reference sequence).

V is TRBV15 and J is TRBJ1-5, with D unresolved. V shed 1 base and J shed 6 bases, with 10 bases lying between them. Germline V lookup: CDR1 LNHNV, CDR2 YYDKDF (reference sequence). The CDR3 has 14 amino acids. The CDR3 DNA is TGTGCCACCAGCAGAGTTCCGGGGATTCAGCCCCAGCATTTT. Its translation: CATSRVPGIQPQHF.

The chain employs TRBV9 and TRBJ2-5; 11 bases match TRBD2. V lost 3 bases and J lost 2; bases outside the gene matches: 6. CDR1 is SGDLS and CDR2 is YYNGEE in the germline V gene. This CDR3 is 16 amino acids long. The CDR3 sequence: CASSAVGLAVQETQYF. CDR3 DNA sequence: TGTGCCAGCAGCGCCGTGGGACTAGCGGTACAAGAGACCCAGTACTTC.

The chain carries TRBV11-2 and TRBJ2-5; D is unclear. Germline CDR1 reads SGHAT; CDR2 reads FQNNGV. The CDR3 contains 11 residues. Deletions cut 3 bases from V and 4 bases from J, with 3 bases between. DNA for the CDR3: TGTGCCAGCAGCTTCACAGAGACCCAGTACTTC. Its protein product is CASSFTETQYF.

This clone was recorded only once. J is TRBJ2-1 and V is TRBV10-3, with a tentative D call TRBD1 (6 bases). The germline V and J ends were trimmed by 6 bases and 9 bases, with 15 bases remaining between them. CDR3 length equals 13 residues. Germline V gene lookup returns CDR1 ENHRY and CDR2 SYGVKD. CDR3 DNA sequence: TGTGCCATCAGCTCGGACAGTTTGGGTGAGCAGTTCTTC. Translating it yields CAISSDSLGEQFF.

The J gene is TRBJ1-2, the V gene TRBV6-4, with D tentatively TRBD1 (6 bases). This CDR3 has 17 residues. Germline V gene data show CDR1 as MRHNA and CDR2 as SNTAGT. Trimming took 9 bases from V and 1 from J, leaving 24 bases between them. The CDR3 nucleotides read TGTGCCAGGAAATCCGGGACACCCTCGGCCCTTAACTATGGCTACACCTTC. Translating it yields CARKSGTPSALNYGYTF.

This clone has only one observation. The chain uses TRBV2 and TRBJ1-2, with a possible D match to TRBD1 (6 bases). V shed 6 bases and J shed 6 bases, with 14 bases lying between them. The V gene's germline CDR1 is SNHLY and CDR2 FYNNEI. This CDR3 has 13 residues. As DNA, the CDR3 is TGTGCCAGCAGACCAACAGGGTTGAATGGCTACACCTTC. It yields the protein CASRPTGLNGYTF.

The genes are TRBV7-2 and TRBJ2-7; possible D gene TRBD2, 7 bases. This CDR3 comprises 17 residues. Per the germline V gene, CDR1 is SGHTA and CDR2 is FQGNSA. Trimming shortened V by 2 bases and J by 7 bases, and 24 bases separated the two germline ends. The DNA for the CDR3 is TGTGCCAGCAGCTTAAGCCCGCCGGGGGGCCCACTGATGGAGCAGTACTTC. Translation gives CASSLSPPGGPLMEQYF.

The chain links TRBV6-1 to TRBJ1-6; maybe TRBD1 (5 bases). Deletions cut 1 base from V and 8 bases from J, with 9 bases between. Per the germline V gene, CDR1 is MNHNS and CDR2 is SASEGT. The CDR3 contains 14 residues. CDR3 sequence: CASSEGGWYSPLHF. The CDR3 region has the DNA TGTGCCAGCAGTGAAGGGGGGTGGTATTCACCCCTCCACTTT.

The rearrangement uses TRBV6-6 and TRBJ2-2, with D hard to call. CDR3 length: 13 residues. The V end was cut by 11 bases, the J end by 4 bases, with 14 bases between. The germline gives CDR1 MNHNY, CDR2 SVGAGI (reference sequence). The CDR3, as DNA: TGTGCCGCGACCGGCCGCCTCACCGGGGAGCTGTTTTTT. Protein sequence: CAATGRLTGELFF.

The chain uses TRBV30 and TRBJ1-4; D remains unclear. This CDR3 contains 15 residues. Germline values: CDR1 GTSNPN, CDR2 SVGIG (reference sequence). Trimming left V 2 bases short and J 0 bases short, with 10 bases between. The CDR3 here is CAWSPRRATNEKLFF. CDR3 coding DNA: TGTGCCTGGAGTCCACGACGAGCAACTAATGAAAAACTGTTTTTT.